Given below is one TCR beta chain in context. What it binds is not known. Time point here: persistent/refractory GD, antithyroid drugs over 5 years with positive TRAb. The TCR library used RNA extracted from PBMCs. Germline values: CDR1 MDHEN, CDR2 SYDVKM. The CDR3 has 15 residues. Germline trimming cut 5 bases from V and 6 bases from J; bases unmatched to any gene: 7. These data belong to a study of regulatory T cells in long-lasting Graves disease. The authors built TCR beta libraries using iRepertoire HTBI primers and Arm-PCR of CDR3 regions. TCRdb independently ran MiXCR on the multiplex PCR reads; one entry per CDR3 protein. This sample yields roughly 360,000 distinct CDR3 sequences, of which roughly 20% are seen a single time; approximately 27% belongs to the top ten. Overall study results and limits: New patients shared fewer public clonotypes (approximately 1,000) than persistent patients did (about 2,700).

The sequence was collected from a woman aged 40-49 years with Graves disease. This chain connects TRBV28 to TRBJ2-1, with 10 bases lining up with TRBD2. Sequencing used peripheral blood mononuclear cells (PBMCs), obtained when the disease was refractory, from a patient treated with antithyroid drugs. CDR3 nucleotides: TGTGCCAGCAGTCGCGGACTAGCGGCAACCAATGAGCAGTTCTTC. Amino acid sequence: CASSRGLAATNEQFF. Based on the CDR3 plus reference TRBV28 and TRBJ2-1, the full variable domain is DVKVTQSSRYLVKRTGEKVFLECVQDMDHENMFWYRQDPGLGLRLIYFSYDVKMKEKGDIPEGYSVSREKKERFSLILESASTNQTSMYLCASSRGLAATNEQFFGPGTRLTVL.